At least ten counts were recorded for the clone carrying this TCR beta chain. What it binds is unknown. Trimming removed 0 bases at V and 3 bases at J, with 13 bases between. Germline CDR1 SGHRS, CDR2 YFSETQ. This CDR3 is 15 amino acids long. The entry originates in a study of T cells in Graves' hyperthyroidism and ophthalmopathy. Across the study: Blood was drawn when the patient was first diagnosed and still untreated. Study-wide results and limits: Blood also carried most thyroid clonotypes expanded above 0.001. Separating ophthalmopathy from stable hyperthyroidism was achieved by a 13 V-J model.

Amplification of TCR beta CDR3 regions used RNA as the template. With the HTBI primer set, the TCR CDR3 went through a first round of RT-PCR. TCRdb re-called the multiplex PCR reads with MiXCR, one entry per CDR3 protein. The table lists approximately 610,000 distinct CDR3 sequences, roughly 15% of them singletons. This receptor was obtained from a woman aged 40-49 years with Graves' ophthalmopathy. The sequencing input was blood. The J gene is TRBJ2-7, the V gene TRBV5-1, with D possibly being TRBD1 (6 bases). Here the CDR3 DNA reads TGCGCCAGCAGCTTGGGGGACACTAGACTCTACGAGCAGTACTTC. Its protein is CASSLGDTRLYEQYF.